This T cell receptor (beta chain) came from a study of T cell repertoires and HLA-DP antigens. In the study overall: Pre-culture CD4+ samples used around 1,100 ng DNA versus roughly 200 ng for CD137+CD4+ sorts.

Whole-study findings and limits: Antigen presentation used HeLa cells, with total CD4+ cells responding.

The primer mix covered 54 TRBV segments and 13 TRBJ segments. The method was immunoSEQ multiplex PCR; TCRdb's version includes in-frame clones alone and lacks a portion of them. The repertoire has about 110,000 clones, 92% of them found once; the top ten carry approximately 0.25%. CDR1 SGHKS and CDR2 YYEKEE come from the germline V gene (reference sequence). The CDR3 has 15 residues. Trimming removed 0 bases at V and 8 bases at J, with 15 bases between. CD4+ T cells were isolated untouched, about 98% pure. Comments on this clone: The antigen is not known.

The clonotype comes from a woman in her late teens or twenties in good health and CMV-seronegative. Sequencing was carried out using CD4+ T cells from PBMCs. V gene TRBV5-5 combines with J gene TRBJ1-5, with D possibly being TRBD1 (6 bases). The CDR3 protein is CASSLGAGDVEPQHF. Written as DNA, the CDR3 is TGTGCCAGCAGCTTGGGGGCAGGGGATGTGGAGCCCCAGCATTTT.